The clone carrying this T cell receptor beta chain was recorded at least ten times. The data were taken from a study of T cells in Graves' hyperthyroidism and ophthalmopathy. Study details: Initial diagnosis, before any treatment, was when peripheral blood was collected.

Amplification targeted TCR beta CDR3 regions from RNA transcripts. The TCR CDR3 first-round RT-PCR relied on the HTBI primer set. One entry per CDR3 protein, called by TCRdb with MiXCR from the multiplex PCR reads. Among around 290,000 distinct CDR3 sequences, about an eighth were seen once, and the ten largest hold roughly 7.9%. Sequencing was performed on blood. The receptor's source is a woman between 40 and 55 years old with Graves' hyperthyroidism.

CDR3: CASSFRTGGTEAFF. CDR3 sequence (DNA): TGTGCCAGCAGCTTTAGGACAGGGGGCACTGAAGCTTTCTTT. J is TRBJ1-1 and V is TRBV5-6; the match to TRBD1 covers 10 bases. CDR3 length equals 14 residues. The germline V gene has CDR1 SGHDT and CDR2 YYEEEE. V trimming: 2 bases; J trimming: 4 bases; junction bases outside the gene matches: 2.